Below are 16 T cell receptor beta chains sequenced from a single sample in a study of T cell changes during pregnancy in multiple sclerosis (dated 2019 in TCRdb). The library was made by the immunoSEQ multiplex PCR assay. TCRdb carries this immuneACCESS record with in-frame sequences only. Its versions omit some clonotypes, under half of them owing to an unresolved V gene in the studies checked, with the rest unexplained. The sample includes about 42,000 clones, with approximately 96% observed a single time. Clones ranked in the top ten supply over 0.8% of the sample. This sample comprised peripheral blood, obtained in the second trimester of pregnancy. Source of these receptors: a female donor with multiple sclerosis, enrolled in a pregnancy study.

V gene TRBV28 combines with J gene TRBJ2-5, with 7 bases fitting TRBD1. J was trimmed by 2 bases and V by 6 bases; bases with no gene match: 3. Germline lookup yields CDR1 MDHEN and CDR2 SYDVKM. The CDR3 length is 13 residues. CDR3 in amino acids: CASRDRAQETQYF. CDR3 in DNA: TGTGCCAGCAGAGACAGGGCTCAAGAGACCCAGTACTTC.

This chain connects TRBV10-1 to TRBJ2-7; TRBD2 matches 10 bases. This CDR3 has 13 residues. V was pared by 3 bases and J by 6 bases, with 2 bases of the junction left unmatched. CDR1 WNHNN and CDR2 SYGVQD come from the germline V gene (reference sequence). The CDR3 protein is CASSESGRAEQYF. The DNA of the CDR3 is TGCGCCAGCAGTGAAAGCGGGAGGGCCGAGCAGTACTTC.

Remarks on this clone: This sample also contains other DNA sequences that code for the same CDR3. The chain is built from TRBV6-5 and TRBJ2-1, with 8 bases matching TRBD2. The CDR3 length is 16 residues. V was clipped by 0 bases and J by 2 bases; unmatched bases: 3. Germline CDR1 reads MNHEY; CDR2 reads SVGAGI. This CDR3 is CASSYSSSGTYNEQFF. CDR3 bases: TGTGCCAGCAGTTACTCGAGTAGCGGGACCTACAATGAGCAGTTCTTC.

The CDR3, as DNA: TGTGCCATCAGTGAGTCCGACGCCTCCGGGAACACCATATATTTT. It specifies CAISESDASGNTIYF. The chain joins TRBV10-3 to TRBJ1-3, with D uncertain. CDR3 size: 15 residues. V lost 0 bases to trimming and J lost 7 bases, with 13 bases between them. Germline assignment: CDR1 ENHRY and CDR2 SYGVKD.

This rearrangement joins TRBV14 to TRBJ1-1; 9 bases map to TRBD1. There are 15 residues in the CDR3. V trimming: 3 bases; J trimming: 1 base; junction bases outside the gene matches: 3. The germline CDR1 and CDR2 sequences are SGHDN and FVKESK. CDR3 sequence: CASSQRGQGNTEAFF. DNA of the CDR3: TGTGCCAGCAGCCAGAGGGGACAGGGGAACACTGAAGCTTTCTTT.

The rearrangement uses TRBV9 and TRBJ2-2, with 8 positions matching TRBD2. CDR3 length: 17 residues. Germline CDR1 reads SGDLS; CDR2 reads YYNGEE. After removal of 3 bases from V and 5 bases from J, the junction contained 12 bases not matched to a gene. CDR3 nucleotide sequence: TGTGCCAGCAGCGCTCCTAGGACGGGGGGGAAAACCGGGGAGCTGTTTTTT. Amino acid sequence: CASSAPRTGGKTGELFF. Looking up the rest from reference TRBV9 and TRBJ2-2 gives the full variable domain: DSGVTQTPKHLITATGQRVTLRCSPRSGDLSVYWYQQSLDQGLQFLIQYYNGEERAKGNILERFSAQQFPDLHSELNLSSLELGDSALYFCASSAPRTGGKTGELFFGEGSRLTVL.

J is TRBJ2-7 and V is TRBV28; TRBD2 is a possible D gene (6 bases). Germline assignment: CDR1 MDHEN and CDR2 SYDVKM. Trimming shortened V by 7 bases and J by 3 bases, and 16 bases separated the two germline ends. CDR3 length equals 14 residues. CDR3 coding DNA: TGTGCCAGCACCTTACGGGGGAGCCTCTACGAGCAGTACTTC. Amino acid sequence: CASTLRGSLYEQYF.

The CDR3 reads CASVDRGTGNTIYF. DNA for the CDR3: TGTGCCAGCGTTGACAGGGGGACTGGAAACACCATATATTTT. The gene calls are TRBV2 and TRBJ1-3; 9 bases match TRBD1. The CDR3 runs 14 residues. Germline loops: CDR1 SNHLY, CDR2 FYNNEI. Trimming took 8 bases from V and 2 from J; bases not matched to a gene: 4.

This rearrangement joins TRBV5-1 to TRBJ2-3, with D perhaps TRBD2 (6 bases). The CDR3 runs 17 residues. Trimming cost V 5 bases and J 1 base, with 20 bases left between them. Germline CDR1 reads SGHRS; CDR2 reads YFSETQ. CDR3: CASREGRLIGGTDTQYF. Here the CDR3 DNA reads TGCGCCAGCAGGGAGGGGAGACTTATCGGGGGCACAGATACGCAGTATTTT. Full variable domain (outside the CDR3, taken from reference TRBV5-1 and TRBJ2-3): KAGVTQTPRYLIKTRGQQVTLSCSPISGHRSVSWYQQTPGQGLQFLFEYFSETQRNKGNFPGRFSGRQFSNSRSEMNVSTLELGDSALYLCASREGRLIGGTDTQYFGPGTRLTVL.

The chain is built from TRBV9 and TRBJ2-7, with 7 bases matching TRBD2. The ends lost 3 bases at V and 4 bases at J; junction bases unmatched: 1. Germline V gene lookup returns CDR1 SGDLS and CDR2 YYNGEE. The CDR3 loop spans 12 amino acids. CDR3 amino acids: CASSGEGYEQYF. The CDR3 DNA follows: TGTGCCAGCAGCGGGGAGGGGTACGAGCAGTACTTC.

This chain uses TRBV29-1 with TRBJ1-1, with D unclear. Trimming left V 7 bases short and J 5 bases short, with 20 bases between. The germline gives CDR1 SQVTM, CDR2 ANQGSEA. This CDR3 spans 14 amino acids. The chain's CDR3 is CSAAGPGEGTEAFF. The CDR3 DNA reads as TGCAGCGCCGCTGGACCCGGGGAAGGGACTGAAGCTTTCTTT.

In nucleotides, the CDR3 is TGCGCCAGCAGCAGGACAGGGGTTGCGTACGAGCAGTACTTC. It is translated as CASSRTGVAYEQYF. The chain carries TRBV5-1 and TRBJ2-7; 9 bases are a match to TRBD1. The ends lost 4 bases at V and 4 bases at J; junction bases unmatched: 6. CDR1 SGHRS and CDR2 YFSETQ come from the germline V gene. The CDR3 spans 14 residues.

This chain links TRBV6-1 with TRBJ1-4, with D perhaps matching TRBD1 (6 bases). Between the trimmed V and J ends, which lost 6 bases and 3 bases, there was a span of 14 bases. CDR1 and CDR2 (germline): MNHNS, SASEGT. The CDR3 is 15 residues long. This CDR3 is CASRGLKGANEKLFF. The CDR3, as DNA: TGTGCCAGCAGGGGCCTCAAGGGGGCTAATGAAAAACTGTTTTTT.

J is TRBJ2-5 and V is TRBV7-6, with D possibly being TRBD1 (5 bases). V lost 1 base, J lost 4 bases, and 10 bases lay in between. The CDR3 runs 14 residues. Germline V lookup: CDR1 SGHVS, CDR2 FNYEAQ. CDR3 in DNA: TGTGCCAGCAGCTTAGGCAGGGCCGGAGAGACCCAGTACTTC. Translating gives CASSLGRAGETQYF.

The chain links TRBV10-3 to TRBJ2-7, with D tentatively TRBD1 (6 bases). CDR1 is ENHRY, CDR2 SYGVKD, per germline. The V end was cut by 9 bases, the J end by 2 bases, with 35 bases between. This CDR3 has 20 residues. The CDR3 DNA is TGTGCCATGAGGCTCAGAATGGGGACAACGTTCGCGATCCTGACCTACGAGCAGTACTTC. It specifies CAMRLRMGTTFAILTYEQYF.

The V and J genes are TRBV6-1 and TRBJ2-5, with TRBD2 identical over 8 bases. With V trimmed by 4 bases and J by 1 base, 8 bases remained unmatched. The germline V gene has CDR1 MNHNS and CDR2 SASEGT. The CDR3 extends over 16 amino acids. This chain's CDR3 is CASSGVAGGRQETQYF. In DNA form, the CDR3 reads TGTGCCAGCAGTGGTGTGGCGGGGGGTCGCCAAGAGACCCAGTACTTC.